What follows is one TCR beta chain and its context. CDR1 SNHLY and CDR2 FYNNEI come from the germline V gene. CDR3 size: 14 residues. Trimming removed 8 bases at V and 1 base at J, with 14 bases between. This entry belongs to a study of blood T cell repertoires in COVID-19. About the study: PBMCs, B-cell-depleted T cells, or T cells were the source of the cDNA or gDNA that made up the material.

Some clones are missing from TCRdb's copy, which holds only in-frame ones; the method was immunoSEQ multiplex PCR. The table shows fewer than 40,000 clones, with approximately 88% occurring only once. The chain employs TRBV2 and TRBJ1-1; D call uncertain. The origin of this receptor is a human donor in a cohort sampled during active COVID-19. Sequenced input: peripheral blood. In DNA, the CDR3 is TGTGCCAGCTCGTTGGGAGGGAGGAACACTGAAGCTTTCTTT. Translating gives CASSLGGRNTEAFF.